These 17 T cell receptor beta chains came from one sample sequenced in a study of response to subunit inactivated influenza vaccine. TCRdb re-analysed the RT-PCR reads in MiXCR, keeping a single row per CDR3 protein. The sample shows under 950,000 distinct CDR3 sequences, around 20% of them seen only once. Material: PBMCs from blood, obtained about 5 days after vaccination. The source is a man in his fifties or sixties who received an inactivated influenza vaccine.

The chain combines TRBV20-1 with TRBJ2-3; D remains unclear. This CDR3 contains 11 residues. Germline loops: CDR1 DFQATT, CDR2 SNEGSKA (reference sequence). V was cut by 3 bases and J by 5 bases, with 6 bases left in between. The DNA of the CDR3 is TGCAGTGCTAGTAAATTAGATACGCAGTATTTT. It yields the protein CSASKLDTQYF.

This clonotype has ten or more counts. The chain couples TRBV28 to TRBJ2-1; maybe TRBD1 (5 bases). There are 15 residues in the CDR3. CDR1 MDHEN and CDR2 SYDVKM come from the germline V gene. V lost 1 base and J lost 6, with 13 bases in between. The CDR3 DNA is TGTGCCAGCAGTTTATCTGGGGCGGTCTCCAATGAGCAGTTCTTC. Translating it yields CASSLSGAVSNEQFF.

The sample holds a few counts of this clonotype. This CDR3 reads CATSDRATASTDTQYF. CDR3 nucleotide sequence: TGTGCCACCAGTGATCGGGCGACAGCTAGCACAGATACGCAGTATTTT. The rearrangement uses TRBV24-1 and TRBJ2-3, with D possibly being TRBD1 (5 bases). Per the germline V gene, CDR1 is KGHDR and CDR2 is SFDVKD. The CDR3 contains 16 residues. Trimming left V 3 bases short and J 0 bases short, with 12 bases between.

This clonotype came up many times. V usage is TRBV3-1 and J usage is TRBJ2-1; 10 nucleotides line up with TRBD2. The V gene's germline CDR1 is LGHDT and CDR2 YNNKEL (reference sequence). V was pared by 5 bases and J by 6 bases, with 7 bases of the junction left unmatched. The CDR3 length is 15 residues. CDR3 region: CASSFTSGRANEQFF. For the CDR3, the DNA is TGTGCCAGCAGCTTTACCAGCGGGAGGGCCAATGAGCAGTTCTTC.

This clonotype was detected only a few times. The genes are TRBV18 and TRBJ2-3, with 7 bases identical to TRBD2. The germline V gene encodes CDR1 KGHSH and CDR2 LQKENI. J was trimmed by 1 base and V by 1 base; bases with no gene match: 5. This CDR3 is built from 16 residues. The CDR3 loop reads CASSPLLAVGTDTQYF. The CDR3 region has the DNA TGTGCCAGCTCACCACTGCTAGCGGTGGGCACAGATACGCAGTATTTT.

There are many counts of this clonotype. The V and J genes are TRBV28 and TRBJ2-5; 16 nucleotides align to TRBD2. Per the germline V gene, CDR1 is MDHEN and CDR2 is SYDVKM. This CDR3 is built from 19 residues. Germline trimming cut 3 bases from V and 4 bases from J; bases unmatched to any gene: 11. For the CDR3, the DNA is TGTGCCAGCAGTTTCACCCTGGGACTAGCGGGGGGGCAGGGAGAGACCCAGTACTTC. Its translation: CASSFTLGLAGGQGETQYF.

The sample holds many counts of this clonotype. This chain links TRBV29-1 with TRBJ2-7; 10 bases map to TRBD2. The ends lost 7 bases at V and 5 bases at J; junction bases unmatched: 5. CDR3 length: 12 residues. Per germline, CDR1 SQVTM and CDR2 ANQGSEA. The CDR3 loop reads CSASGGENEQYF. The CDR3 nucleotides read TGCAGCGCGAGCGGGGGGGAAAACGAGCAGTACTTC.

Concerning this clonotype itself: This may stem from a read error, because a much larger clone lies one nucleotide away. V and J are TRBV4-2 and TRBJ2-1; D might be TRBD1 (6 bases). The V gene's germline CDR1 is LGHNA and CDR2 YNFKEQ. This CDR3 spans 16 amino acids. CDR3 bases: TGTACCAGCAGCCAAGGGACCAGGGGTCCCCTCAATGAGCAGTTCTTC. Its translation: CTSSQGTRGPLNEQFF.

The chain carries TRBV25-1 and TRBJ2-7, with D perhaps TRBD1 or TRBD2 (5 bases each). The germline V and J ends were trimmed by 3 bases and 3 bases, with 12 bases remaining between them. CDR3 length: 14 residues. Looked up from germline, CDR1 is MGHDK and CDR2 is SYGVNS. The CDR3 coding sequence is TGTGCCAGCAGTGAGTGGGACGGAGTCTACGAGCAGTACTTC. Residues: CASSEWDGVYEQYF.

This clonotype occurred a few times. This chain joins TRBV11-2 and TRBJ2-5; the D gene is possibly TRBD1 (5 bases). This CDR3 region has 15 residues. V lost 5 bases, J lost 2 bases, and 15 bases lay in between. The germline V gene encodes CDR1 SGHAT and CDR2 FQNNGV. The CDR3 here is CASSPNRIYQETQYF. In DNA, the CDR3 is TGTGCCAGCAGCCCCAACAGGATATATCAAGAGACCCAGTACTTC. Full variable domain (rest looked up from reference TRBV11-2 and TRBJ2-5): EAGVAQSPRYKIIEKRQSVAFWCNPISGHATLYWYQQILGQGPKLLIQFQNNGVVDDSQLPKDRFSAERLKGVDSTLKIQPAKLEDSAVYLCASSPNRIYQETQYFGPGTRLLVL.

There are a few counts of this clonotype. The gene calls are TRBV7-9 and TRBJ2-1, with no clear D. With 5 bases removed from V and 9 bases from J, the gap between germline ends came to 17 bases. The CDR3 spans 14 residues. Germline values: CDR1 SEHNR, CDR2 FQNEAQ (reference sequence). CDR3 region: CASSHPGPPGEQFF. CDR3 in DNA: TGTGCCAGCAGCCATCCGGGTCCTCCAGGTGAGCAGTTCTTC. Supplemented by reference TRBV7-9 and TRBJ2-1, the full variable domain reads DTGVSQNPRHKITKRGQNVTFRCDPISEHNRLYWYRQTLGQGPEFLTYFQNEAQLEKSRLLSDRFSAERPKGSFSTLEIQRTEQGDSAMYLCASSHPGPPGEQFFGPGTRLTVL.

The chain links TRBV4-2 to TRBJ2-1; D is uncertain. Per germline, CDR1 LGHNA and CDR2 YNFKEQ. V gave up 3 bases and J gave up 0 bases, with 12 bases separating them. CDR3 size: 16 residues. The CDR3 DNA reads TGTGCCAGCAGCCACCAGACATCGAGCTCCTACAATGAGCAGTTCTTC. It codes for CASSHQTSSSYNEQFF.

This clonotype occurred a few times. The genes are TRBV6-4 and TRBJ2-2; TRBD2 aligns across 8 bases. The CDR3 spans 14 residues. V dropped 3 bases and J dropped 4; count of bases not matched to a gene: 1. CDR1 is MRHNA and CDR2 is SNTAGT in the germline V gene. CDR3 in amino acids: CASSEGLATGELFF. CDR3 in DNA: TGTGCCAGCAGTGAAGGACTAGCCACCGGGGAGCTGTTTTTT.

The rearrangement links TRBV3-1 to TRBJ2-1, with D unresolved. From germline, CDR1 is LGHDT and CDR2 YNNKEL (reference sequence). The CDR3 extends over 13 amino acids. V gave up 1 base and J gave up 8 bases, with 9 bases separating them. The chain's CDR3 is CASSQVSVHEQFF. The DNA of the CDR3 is TGTGCCAGCAGCCAAGTCTCGGTTCATGAGCAGTTCTTC.

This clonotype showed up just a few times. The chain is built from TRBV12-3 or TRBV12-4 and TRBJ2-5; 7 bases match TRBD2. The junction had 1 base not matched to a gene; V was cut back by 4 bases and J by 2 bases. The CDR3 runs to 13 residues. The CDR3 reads CASSWTRQETQYF. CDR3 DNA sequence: TGTGCCAGCAGTTGGACTAGGCAAGAGACCCAGTACTTC.

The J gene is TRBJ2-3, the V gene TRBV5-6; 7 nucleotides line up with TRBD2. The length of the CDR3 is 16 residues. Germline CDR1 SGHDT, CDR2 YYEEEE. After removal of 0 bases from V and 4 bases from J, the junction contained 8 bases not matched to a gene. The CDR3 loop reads CASSLAGLVGADTQYF. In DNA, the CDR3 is TGTGCCAGCAGCTTGGCCGGACTAGTAGGAGCAGATACGCAGTATTTT.

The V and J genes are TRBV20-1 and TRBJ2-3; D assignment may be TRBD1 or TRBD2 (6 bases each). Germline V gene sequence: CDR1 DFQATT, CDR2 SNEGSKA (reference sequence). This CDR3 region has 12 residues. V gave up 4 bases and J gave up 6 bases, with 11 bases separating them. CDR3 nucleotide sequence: TGCAGTGCTACGAGGGGGGCCGATACGCAGTATTTT. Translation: CSATRGADTQYF.